This T cell receptor beta chain was recorded in a study of prognosis after radiotherapy for stage I lung cancer. There are many counts of this clonotype. CDR3 size: 13 residues. The germline gives CDR1 SGHVS, CDR2 FNYEAQ. Trimming left V 5 bases short and J 6 bases short, with 11 bases between. Starting from genomic DNA, TCR beta CDR3 was amplified through two-round multiplex PCR. Primers targeting each individual TRBV and TRBJ gene were applied in first-round PCR. TCRdb fed the multiplex PCR reads into MiXCR, producing one record per CDR3 protein. The table records approximately 25,000 distinct CDR3 sequences, 35% to 55% of them present only once.

The receptor was derived from a donor aged 50 or older with non-small cell lung cancer. This sample comprised PBMCs, obtained before or after stereotactic body radiation therapy (not recorded which). The chain couples TRBV7-6 to TRBJ1-5; D gene unclear. The CDR3 spells CASSKDGSQPQHF. CDR3 bases: TGTGCCAGCAGCAAAGACGGAAGTCAGCCCCAGCATTTT.